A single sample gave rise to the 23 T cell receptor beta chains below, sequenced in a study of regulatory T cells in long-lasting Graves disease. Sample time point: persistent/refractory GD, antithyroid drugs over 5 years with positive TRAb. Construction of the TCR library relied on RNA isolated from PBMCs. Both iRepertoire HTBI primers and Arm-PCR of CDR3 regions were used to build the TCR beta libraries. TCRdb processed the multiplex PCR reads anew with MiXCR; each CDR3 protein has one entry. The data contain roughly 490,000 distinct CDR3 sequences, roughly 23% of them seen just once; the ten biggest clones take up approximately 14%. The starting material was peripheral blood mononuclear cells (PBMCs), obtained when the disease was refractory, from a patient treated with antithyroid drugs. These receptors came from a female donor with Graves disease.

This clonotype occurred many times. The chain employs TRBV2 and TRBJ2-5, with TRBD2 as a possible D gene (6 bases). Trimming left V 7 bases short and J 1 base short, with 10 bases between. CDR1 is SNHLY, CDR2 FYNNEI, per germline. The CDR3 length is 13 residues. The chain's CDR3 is CASKGTGQETQYF. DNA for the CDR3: TGTGCCAGCAAAGGGACTGGCCAAGAGACCCAGTACTTC. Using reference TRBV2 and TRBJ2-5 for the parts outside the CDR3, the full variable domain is EPEVTQTPSHQVTQMGQEVILRCVPISNHLYFYWYRQILGQKVEFLVSFYNNEISEKSEIFDDQFSVERPDGSNFTLKIRSTKLEDSAMYFCASKGTGQETQYFGPGTRLLVL.

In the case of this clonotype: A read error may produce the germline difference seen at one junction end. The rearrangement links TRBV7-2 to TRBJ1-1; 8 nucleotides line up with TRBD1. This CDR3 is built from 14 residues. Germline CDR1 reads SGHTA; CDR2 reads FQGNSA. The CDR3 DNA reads TGCGCCAGCACTATACAGGGGGTGAACACTGAAGCTTTCTTT. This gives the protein CASTIQGVNTEAFF. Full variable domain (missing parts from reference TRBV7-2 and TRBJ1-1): GAGVSQSPSNKVTEKGKDVELRCDPISGHTALYWYRQSLGQGLEFLIYFQGNSAPDKSGLPSDRFSAERTGGSVSTLTIQRTQQEDSAVYLCASTIQGVNTEAFFGQGTRLTVV.

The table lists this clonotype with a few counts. Written as DNA, the CDR3 is TGCGCCAGCAGCCAAGATCTAGCGTCAAACACCGGGGAGCTGTTTTTT. Translation gives CASSQDLASNTGELFF. This chain connects TRBV4-3 to TRBJ2-2; possible D gene TRBD2, 6 bases. Germline loops: CDR1 LGHNA, CDR2 YSLEER. The CDR3 loop spans 16 amino acids. V was pared by 0 bases and J by 2 bases, with 10 bases between.

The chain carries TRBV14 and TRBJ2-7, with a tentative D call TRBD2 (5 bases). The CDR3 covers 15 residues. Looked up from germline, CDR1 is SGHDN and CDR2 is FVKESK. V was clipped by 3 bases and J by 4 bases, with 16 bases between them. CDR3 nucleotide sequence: TGTGCCAGCAGCCACCCCGGGGTTGCCCTTTACGAGCAGTACTTC. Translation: CASSHPGVALYEQYF.

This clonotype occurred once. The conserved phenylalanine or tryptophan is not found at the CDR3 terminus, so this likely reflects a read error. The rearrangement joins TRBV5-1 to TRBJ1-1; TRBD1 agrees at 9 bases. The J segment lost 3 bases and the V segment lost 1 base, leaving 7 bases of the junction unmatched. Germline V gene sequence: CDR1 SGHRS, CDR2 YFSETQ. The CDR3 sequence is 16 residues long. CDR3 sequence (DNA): TGCGCCAGCAGCTTGTCGGGGACAGGGCTTGACACTGAAGCTTTCTCT. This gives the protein CASSLSGTGLDTEAFS.

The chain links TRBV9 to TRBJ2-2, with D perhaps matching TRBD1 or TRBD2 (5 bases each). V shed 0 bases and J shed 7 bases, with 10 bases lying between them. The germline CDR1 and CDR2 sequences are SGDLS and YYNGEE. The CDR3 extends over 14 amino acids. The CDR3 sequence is CASSVERGVGELFF. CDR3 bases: TGTGCCAGCAGCGTAGAGAGGGGAGTCGGGGAGCTGTTTTTT.

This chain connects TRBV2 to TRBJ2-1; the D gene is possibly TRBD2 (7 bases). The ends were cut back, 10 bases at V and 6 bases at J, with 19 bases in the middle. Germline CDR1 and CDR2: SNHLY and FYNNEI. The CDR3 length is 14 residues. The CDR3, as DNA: TGTGCCATAGGGACCGGGGGGCCCGCCAATGAGCAGTTCTTC. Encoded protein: CAIGTGGPANEQFF. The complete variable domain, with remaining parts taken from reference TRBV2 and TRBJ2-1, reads EPEVTQTPSHQVTQMGQEVILRCVPISNHLYFYWYRQILGQKVEFLVSFYNNEISEKSEIFDDQFSVERPDGSNFTLKIRSTKLEDSAMYFCAIGTGGPANEQFFGPGTRLTVL.

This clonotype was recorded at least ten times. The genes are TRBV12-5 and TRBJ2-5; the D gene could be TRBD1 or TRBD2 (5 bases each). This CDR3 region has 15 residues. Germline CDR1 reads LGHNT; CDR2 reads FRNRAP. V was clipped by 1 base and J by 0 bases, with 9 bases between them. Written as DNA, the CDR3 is TGTGCTAGTGGTTTGGCAGGGAGCCACCAAGAGACCCAGTACTTC. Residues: CASGLAGSHQETQYF.

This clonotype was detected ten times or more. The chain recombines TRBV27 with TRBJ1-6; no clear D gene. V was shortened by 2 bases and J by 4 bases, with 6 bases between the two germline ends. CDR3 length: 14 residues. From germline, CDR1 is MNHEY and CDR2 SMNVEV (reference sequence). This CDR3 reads CASSLRRYNSPLHF. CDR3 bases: TGTGCCAGCAGTTTAAGACGGTATAATTCACCCCTCCACTTT.

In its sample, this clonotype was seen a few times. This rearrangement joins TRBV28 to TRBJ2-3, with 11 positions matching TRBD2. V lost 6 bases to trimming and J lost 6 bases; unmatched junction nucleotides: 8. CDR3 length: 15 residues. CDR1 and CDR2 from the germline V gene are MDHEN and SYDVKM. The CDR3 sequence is CASRGTSGQADTQYF. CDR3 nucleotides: TGTGCCAGCAGGGGGACTAGCGGTCAAGCGGATACGCAGTATTTT.

CDR3: CASSTGTGSAFF. CDR3 bases: TGTGCCAGCAGCACAGGGACAGGTTCGGCTTTCTTT. This chain uses TRBV9 with TRBJ1-1; 8 nucleotides match TRBD1. With 4 bases clipped from V and 11 bases from J, the junction kept 7 bases outside the gene matches. Germline CDR1 is SGDLS and CDR2 is YYNGEE. The CDR3 totals 12 residues. Full variable domain (rest looked up from reference TRBV9 and TRBJ1-1): DSGVTQTPKHLITATGQRVTLRCSPRSGDLSVYWYQQSLDQGLQFLIQYYNGEERAKGNILERFSAQQFPDLHSELNLSSLELGDSALYFCASSTGTGSAFFGQGTRLTVV.

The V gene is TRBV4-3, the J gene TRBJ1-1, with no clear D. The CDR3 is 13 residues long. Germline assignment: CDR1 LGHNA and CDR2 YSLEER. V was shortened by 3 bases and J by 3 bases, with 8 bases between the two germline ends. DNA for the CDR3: TGCGCCAGCAGCCAGTACAGAGACACTGAAGCTTTCTTT. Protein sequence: CASSQYRDTEAFF.

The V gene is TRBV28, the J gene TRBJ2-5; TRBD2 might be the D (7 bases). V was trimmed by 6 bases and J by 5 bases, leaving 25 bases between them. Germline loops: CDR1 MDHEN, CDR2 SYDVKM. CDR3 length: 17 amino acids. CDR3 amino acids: CASSPAVGGGSGETQYF. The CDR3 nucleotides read TGTGCCAGCAGCCCTGCCGTTGGGGGGGGCTCGGGGGAGACCCAGTACTTC.

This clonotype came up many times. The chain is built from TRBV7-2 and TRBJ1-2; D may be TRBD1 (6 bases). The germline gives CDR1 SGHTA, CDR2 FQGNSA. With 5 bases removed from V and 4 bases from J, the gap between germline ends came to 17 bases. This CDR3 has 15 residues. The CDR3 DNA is TGTGCCAGCAGCCCGGGGGCAGTTCCGGGCTATGGCTACACCTTC. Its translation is CASSPGAVPGYGYTF.

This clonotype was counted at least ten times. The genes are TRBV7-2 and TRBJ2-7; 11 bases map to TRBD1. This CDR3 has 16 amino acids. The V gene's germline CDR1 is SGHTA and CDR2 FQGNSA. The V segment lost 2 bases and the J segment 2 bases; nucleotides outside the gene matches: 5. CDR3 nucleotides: TGTGCCAGCAGCTTAAGTACGGGACAGGGGGCCTACGAGCAGTACTTC. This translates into CASSLSTGQGAYEQYF.

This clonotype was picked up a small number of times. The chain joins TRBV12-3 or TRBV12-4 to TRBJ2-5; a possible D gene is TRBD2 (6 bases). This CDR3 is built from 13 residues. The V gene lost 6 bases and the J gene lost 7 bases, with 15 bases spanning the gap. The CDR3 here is CASSRGVRGTQYF. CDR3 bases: TGTGCCAGCAGCCGCGGGGTCAGAGGGACCCAGTACTTC.

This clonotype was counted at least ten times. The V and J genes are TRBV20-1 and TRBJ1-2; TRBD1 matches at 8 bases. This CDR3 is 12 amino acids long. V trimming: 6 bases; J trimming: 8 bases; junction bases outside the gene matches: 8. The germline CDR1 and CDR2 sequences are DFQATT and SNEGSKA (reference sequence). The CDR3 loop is CSANQGALGYTF. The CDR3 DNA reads TGCAGTGCCAATCAGGGGGCTCTGGGCTACACCTTC.

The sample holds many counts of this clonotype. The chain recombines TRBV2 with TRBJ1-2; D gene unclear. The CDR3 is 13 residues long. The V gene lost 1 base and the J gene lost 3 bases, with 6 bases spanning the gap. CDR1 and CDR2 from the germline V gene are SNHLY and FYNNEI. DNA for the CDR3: TGTGCCAGCAGTGAAGAGGCCGACTATGGCTACACCTTC. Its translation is CASSEEADYGYTF. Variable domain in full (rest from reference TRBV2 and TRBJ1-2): EPEVTQTPSHQVTQMGQEVILRCVPISNHLYFYWYRQILGQKVEFLVSFYNNEISEKSEIFDDQFSVERPDGSNFTLKIRSTKLEDSAMYFCASSEEADYGYTFGSGTRLTVV.

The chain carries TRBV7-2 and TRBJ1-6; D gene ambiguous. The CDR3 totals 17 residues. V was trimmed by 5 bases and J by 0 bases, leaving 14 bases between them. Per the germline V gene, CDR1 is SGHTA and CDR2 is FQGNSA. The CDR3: CASSAYSMSSYNSPLHF. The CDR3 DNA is TGTGCCAGCAGCGCCTATTCTATGAGCTCCTATAATTCACCCCTCCACTTT.

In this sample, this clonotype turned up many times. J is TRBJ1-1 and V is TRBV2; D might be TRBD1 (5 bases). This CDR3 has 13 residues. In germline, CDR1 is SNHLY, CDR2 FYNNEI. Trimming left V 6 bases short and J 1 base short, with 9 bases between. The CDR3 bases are TGTGCCAGCAGGGTAGGACAGAACACTGAAGCTTTCTTT. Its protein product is CASRVGQNTEAFF.

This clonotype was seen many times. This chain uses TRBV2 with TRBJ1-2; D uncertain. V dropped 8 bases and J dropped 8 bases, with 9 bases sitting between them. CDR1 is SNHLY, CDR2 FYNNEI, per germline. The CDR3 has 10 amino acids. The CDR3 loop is CASGRQGYTF. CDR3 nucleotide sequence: TGTGCCAGCGGACGGCAAGGCTACACCTTC.

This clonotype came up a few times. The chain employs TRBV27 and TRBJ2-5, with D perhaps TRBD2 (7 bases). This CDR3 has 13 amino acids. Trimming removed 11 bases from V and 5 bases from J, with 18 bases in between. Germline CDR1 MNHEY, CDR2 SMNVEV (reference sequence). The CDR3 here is CASGAAGGETQYF. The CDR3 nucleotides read TGTGCCTCGGGGGCCGCCGGGGGGGAGACCCAGTACTTC.

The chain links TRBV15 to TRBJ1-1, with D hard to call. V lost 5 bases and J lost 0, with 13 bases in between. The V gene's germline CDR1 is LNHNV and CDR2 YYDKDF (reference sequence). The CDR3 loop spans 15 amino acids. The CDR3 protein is CATSSLSGMNTEAFF. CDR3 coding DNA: TGTGCCACCAGCTCCCTTTCCGGCATGAACACTGAAGCTTTCTTT. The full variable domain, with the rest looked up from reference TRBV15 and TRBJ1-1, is DAMVIQNPRYQVTQFGKPVTLSCSQTLNHNVMYWYQQKSSQAPKLLFHYYDKDFNNEADTPDNFQSRRPNTSFCFLDIRSPGLGDTAMYLCATSSLSGMNTEAFFGQGTRLTVV.